This T cell receptor (beta chain) was captured in a study of CD8+ T cells in alopecia areata. Across the study: Treated patients were given 5 to 10 mg oral tofacitinib twice daily.

Once RNA had been extracted, it was reverse transcribed into cDNA to act as the sequencing template. The repertoire was sequenced with immunoSEQ multiplex PCR; TCRdb's copy has only in-frame clones and lacks some. The data contain around 98,000 clones, roughly 42% of them seen just once; the ten biggest clones take up roughly 0.83%. This clone has more than one count but fewer than ten. The antigen is undetermined. The same CDR3 can be traced to other DNA sequences in this sample. Study results and limitations: For lesional scalp, especially alopecia totalis/universalis, clonality was higher than in normal scalp. Relative to mice, TCR sharing across patients was less clear, a difference possibly HLA-related.

There are 13 residues in the CDR3. Trimming took 0 bases from V and 1 from J, leaving 2 bases between them. Germline V lookup: CDR1 SGHRS, CDR2 YFSETQ. Sequenced material: CD4+ T cells sorted from blood. V and J are TRBV5-1 and TRBJ1-5, with D uncertain. The sequence was obtained from a human donor with alopecia areata. CDR3 in amino acids: CASSLDSNQPQHF. DNA of the CDR3: TGCGCCAGCAGCTTGGACAGCAATCAGCCCCAGCATTTT.